One T cell receptor (beta chain) is described in this entry. The antigen is not known. The source of the sample is a study of OX40 agonist ivuxolimab in advanced cancers. At the level of the study: The group had a mean age of around 64 years, ranged from roughly 23 to 90, and was roughly 80% male.

The V segment lost 4 bases and the J segment 8 bases; nucleotides outside the gene matches: 8. The CDR3 is made up of 15 amino acids. In germline, CDR1 is SGHRS, CDR2 YFSETQ. Profiled with immunoSEQ multiplex PCR; TCRdb holds only in-frame clones, not every one. The table lists more than 9,000 clones, 80% of them singletons, with approximately 14% in the top ten. Study-level findings and limits: Clonal expansion was among the lowest in partial responders at 0.1-3.0 mg/kg, especially CD8+. At 0.1 to 3.0 mg/kg, clonal expansion of CD4+ and CD8+ blood T cells had occurred by week 6.

The sequences come from CD4+ or CD8+ T cells sorted from blood, collected in a trial of the OX40 agonist ivuxolimab. The chain uses TRBV5-1 and TRBJ2-4, with 11 bases that match TRBD2. The source of this sequence is an adult with an advanced solid tumor such as melanoma, head and neck, liver or kidney cancer. The CDR3 protein is CASSVLTSGADIQYF. CDR3 sequence (DNA): TGCGCCAGCAGCGTCTTGACTAGCGGGGCAGACATTCAGTACTTC.